The entry that follows covers one TCR beta chain sequence. Clones were sequenced by immunoSEQ multiplex PCR, and TCRdb holds only the in-frame ones, with some missing. The sample consists of some 38,000 clones, over 70% of them appearing once. This entry belongs to a study of STAT5B mutations in CD4+ large granular lymphocyte leukemia. Germline V lookup: CDR1 SGHRS, CDR2 YFSETQ. With 4 bases clipped from V and 8 bases from J, the junction kept 17 bases outside the gene matches. This CDR3 spans 16 amino acids. The receptor was isolated from a human donor in good health. The sequencing sample was made of CD4+ T cells from blood buffy coats. The rearrangement links TRBV5-1 to TRBJ1-2; 7 bases are a match to TRBD1. This chain's CDR3 is CASSKFLTGFVRGYTF. The CDR3 DNA reads as TGCGCCAGCAGCAAGTTCCTGACAGGGTTCGTTCGAGGCTACACCTTC.